This T cell receptor (beta chain) was sequenced during a study of T cell responses to AZD1222 COVID-19 vaccine (dated by TCRdb to about 2021). Broadly, across the study: A total of 240 or so trial participants underwent TCR sequencing, of whom about 210 had received two doses of AZD1222 and 26 had received two doses of the MenACWY control vaccine. Trial participants were enrolled into age subgroups of 18-55, 56-69 and 70-plus years, which contained 148, 28 and 57 TCR-sequenced participants, respectively. What the research found in general, with its limitations: Vaccine-associated CD4 TCRs spanned the whole spike protein, with dominant responses in regions 160-218 and 743-854. Conclusions about previously exposed vaccinees were limited because only five to seven AZD1222 recipients were SARS-CoV-2 seropositive at baseline. Reportedly, almost half of the unique spike-specific TCRs recognized epitopes lying outside the regions that are mutated in the B.1.351 and B.1.1.7 variants. In the small 56-69-year group, the increase in depth fell short of significance, most likely because of low power. Participants were mostly white British, with more females than males. The authors suggested clonal diversity may have been underestimated. After two AZD1222 doses, spike-specific TCR breadth and depth were significantly higher than at day 0 and than in MenACWY recipients. Because no day 14 peak-response samples were available, the repertoires could be characterized only after the peak T cell response.

The CDR3 regions of human TCRbeta chains were analyzed by immunosequencing. The study's own analysis went as follows. TCRs in the repertoires were matched against a reference library of SARS-CoV-2-specific TCRs that had been generated with the MIRA antigen-specificity platform. Breadth was defined as the fraction of unique TCRs that were SARS-CoV-2-associated. Depth was defined as the fraction of total T cells that were SARS-CoV-2-associated. Using the MIRA data, every spike-specific TCR was mapped to the spike region that the TCR reacted to and assigned to either a CD4 or a CD8 class. Log10-transformed breadth and depth values were compared by one-way ANOVA with Sidak's multiple comparisons tests. TCRdb holds this immuneACCESS table with in-frame rearrangements only. Some clones are missing; in checked studies, unresolved V genes explain under half, and the rest has no known cause. That table gives V, J and clone size, and the DNA gave D and trimming. This sample is represented by over 100,000 clones; about nine tenths of them were singletons. About 2.5% of the sample lies in the top ten.

Note on this clone: Its antigen remains undetermined. No per-base quality is available; no much larger clone lies one base away.

Explained via the paper, the time point label denotes: about 28 days (+/-7) after the second vaccine dose. Because spike-specific TCR depth and breadth did not differ between the two schedules, AZD1222 recipients who got a second dose at roughly 4 weeks were pooled with those who got a second dose at roughly 12 weeks. The vaccinee samples were drawn from two UK trials, COV001 and COV002, one of which was a single-blind randomized controlled phase 2/3 trial testing AZD1222 (ChAdOx1 nCoV-19) in healthy adults. For TCRbeta chain sequencing, PBMC samples from trial participants were taken at day 0 and at day 28 after the second dose. The CDR3 holds 15 amino acids from the cysteine to the phenylalanine. The DNA shown is the 45-base CDR3, in frame from base 1. Trimming takes 5 bases from V and 4 bases from J, and the germline ends sit 17 bases apart. CDR1 and CDR2 are read off the germline V gene as SGHVS and FQNEAQ.

This TCR derives from an adult who received the AZD1222 COVID-19 vaccine. The sequence joins TRBV7-8 to TRBJ2-5, with the D gene tentatively TRBD1 or TRBD2, based on 7 matching bases in each. Sequences were derived from peripheral blood, sampled 28 days after the second AZD1222 dose. The CDR3 in this case is CASSPNTGEGETQYF. The DNA sequence reads TGTGCCAGCAGCCCAAATACAGGGGAGGGAGAGACCCAGTACTTC.